This is a list of T cell receptor beta chains from one sample in a study of ipilimumab plus nivolumab after autologous stem cell transplantation. Method: immunoSEQ multiplex PCR; TCRdb's copy keeps in-frame clones and lacks some. The data contain about 24,000 clones, more than 70% of them singletons. The material sequenced was PBMCs, taken in a trial of ipilimumab plus nivolumab as post-transplant consolidation. These receptor sequences come from a male donor with diffuse large B-cell lymphoma. Both conserved end residues are part of each CDR3. Each record gives: J gene, D gene, V gene, clone size, CDR3 length, CDR3 protein, CDR3 DNA. D genes are given only for firm matches. The listing skips clone size in some rows; elsewhere it reads once, few, many or a size class.

j_gene: TRBJ1-5
d_gene: NA
v_gene: TRBV10-1
abundance: NA
len: 14
CDR3aa: CATPDRLGNQPQHF
CDR3nt: TGCGCCACTCCGGATAGACTCGGCAATCAGCCCCAGCATTTT

j_gene: TRBJ2-5
d_gene: TRBD2
v_gene: TRBV5-1
abundance: once
len: 15
CDR3aa: CASSKGLAGGETQYF
CDR3nt: TGCGCCAGCAGCAAGGGACTAGCGGGGGGAGAGACCCAGTACTTC

j_gene: TRBJ1-6
d_gene: TRBD1
v_gene: TRBV6-5
abundance: NA
len: 13
CDR3aa: CASSPTGDSPLHF
CDR3nt: TGTGCCAGCAGTCCGACAGGGGATTCACCCCTCCACTTT

j_gene: TRBJ2-2
d_gene: NA
v_gene: TRBV7-9
abundance: NA
len: 13
CDR3aa: CASSLEGPGELFF
CDR3nt: TGTGCCAGCAGCTTAGAGGGGCCCGGGGAGCTGTTTTTT

j_gene: TRBJ1-1
d_gene: TRBD1
v_gene: TRBV6-6
abundance: NA
len: 13
CDR3aa: CASSTSPGQEAFF
CDR3nt: TGTGCCAGCAGTACCTCCCCGGGACAGGAAGCTTTCTTT

j_gene: TRBJ1-6
d_gene: TRBD1
v_gene: TRBV7-8
abundance: few
len: 15
CDR3aa: CASSFTGGNNSPLHF
CDR3nt: TGTGCCAGCAGCTTTACAGGGGGCAATAATTCACCCCTCCACTTT

j_gene: TRBJ1-3
d_gene: NA
v_gene: TRBV19
abundance: NA
len: 17
CDR3aa: CASRLGGGRDLGNTIYF
CDR3nt: TGTGCCAGTAGGCTGGGGGGGGGCAGAGACCTCGGAAACACCATATATTTT

j_gene: TRBJ1-4
d_gene: NA
v_gene: TRBV28
abundance: NA
len: 15
CDR3aa: CASSPNAGDNEKLFF
CDR3nt: TGTGCCAGCAGTCCTAACGCGGGAGATAATGAAAAACTGTTTTTT

j_gene: TRBJ1-5
d_gene: NA
v_gene: TRBV19
abundance: once
len: 14
CDR3aa: CASSAYWEGQPQHF
CDR3nt: TGTGCCAGTAGTGCCTACTGGGAGGGTCAGCCCCAGCATTTT

j_gene: TRBJ2-7
d_gene: TRBD2
v_gene: TRBV7-2
abundance: NA
len: 18
CDR3aa: CASSDRVASGGAYYEQYF
CDR3nt: TGTGCCAGCAGCGATAGGGTGGCTAGCGGGGGCGCCTACTACGAGCAGTACTTC

j_gene: TRBJ2-7
d_gene: NA
v_gene: TRBV2
abundance: NA
len: 12
CDR3aa: CASSELAEEQYF
CDR3nt: TGTGCCAGCAGTGAACTAGCAGAAGAGCAGTACTTC

j_gene: TRBJ1-2
d_gene: NA
v_gene: TRBV21-1
abundance: NA
len: 14
CDR3aa: CASSSSDSSYGYTF
CDR3nt: TGTGCCAGCAGCAGCTCGGACAGCTCCTATGGCTACACCTTC

j_gene: TRBJ2-6
d_gene: NA
v_gene: TRBV5-1
abundance: NA
len: 15
CDR3aa: CASSLGKSGANVLTF
CDR3nt: TGCGCCAGCAGCTTGGGAAAATCTGGGGCCAACGTCCTGACTTTC

j_gene: TRBJ2-1
d_gene: NA
v_gene: TRBV11-2
abundance: NA
len: 14
CDR3aa: CASSPVSGNNEQFF
CDR3nt: TGTGCCAGCAGCCCAGTGTCCGGAAACAATGAGCAGTTCTTC

j_gene: TRBJ1-2
d_gene: NA
v_gene: TRBV5-4
abundance: NA
len: 14
CDR3aa: CASSLKMGNYGYTF
CDR3nt: TGTGCCAGCAGCTTAAAAATGGGGAACTATGGCTACACCTTC

j_gene: TRBJ1-4
d_gene: NA
v_gene: TRBV7-9
abundance: NA
len: 13
CDR3aa: CASSSSDAEKLFF
CDR3nt: TGTGCCAGCAGCTCATCAGACGCAGAAAAACTGTTTTTT

j_gene: TRBJ2-7
d_gene: NA
v_gene: TRBV27
abundance: NA
len: 15
CDR3aa: CATSSQSDRSYEQYF
CDR3nt: TGTGCCACCTCTTCCCAATCGGACAGATCCTACGAGCAGTACTTC

j_gene: TRBJ2-3
d_gene: TRBD2
v_gene: TRBV6-1
abundance: NA
len: 16
CDR3aa: CASSDGSGGYTDTQYF
CDR3nt: TGTGCCAGCAGTGATGGGAGCGGGGGATACACAGATACGCAGTATTTT

j_gene: TRBJ2-7
d_gene: NA
v_gene: TRBV4-2
abundance: NA
len: 13
CDR3aa: CASSLDAGYEQYF
CDR3nt: TGTGCCAGCAGCTTGGATGCGGGGTACGAGCAGTACTTC

j_gene: TRBJ2-1
d_gene: NA
v_gene: TRBV15
abundance: NA
len: 16
CDR3aa: CATSRDLGGTSYLQFF
CDR3nt: TGTGCCACCAGCAGAGATCTCGGGGGTACTAGTTACCTCCAGTTCTTC

j_gene: TRBJ2-2
d_gene: NA
v_gene: TRBV11-2
abundance: NA
len: 11
CDR3aa: CASSFTGELFF
CDR3nt: TGTGCCAGCAGCTTTACCGGGGAGCTGTTTTTT

j_gene: TRBJ1-1
d_gene: NA
v_gene: TRBV6-1
abundance: NA
len: 11
CDR3aa: CASSIYTEAFF
CDR3nt: TGTGCCAGCAGTATTTACACTGAAGCTTTCTTT

j_gene: TRBJ2-2
d_gene: NA
v_gene: TRBV5-1
abundance: NA
len: 14
CDR3aa: CASSLEGNTGELFF
CDR3nt: TGCGCCAGCAGCTTGGAGGGAAACACCGGGGAGCTGTTTTTT

j_gene: TRBJ2-5
d_gene: TRBD1
v_gene: TRBV11-1
abundance: NA
len: 15
CDR3aa: CASSSIGQGQETQYF
CDR3nt: TGTGCCAGCAGCTCGATAGGACAGGGGCAAGAGACCCAGTACTTC

j_gene: TRBJ1-1
d_gene: NA
v_gene: TRBV6-6
abundance: NA
len: 14
CDR3aa: CASSYADGKAEAFF
CDR3nt: TGTGCCAGCAGTTACGCCGACGGGAAGGCTGAAGCTTTCTTT

j_gene: TRBJ2-3
d_gene: NA
v_gene: TRBV27
abundance: NA
len: 14
CDR3aa: CASSSLKEGDTQYF
CDR3nt: TGTGCCAGCAGTTCCCTGAAAGAGGGGGATACGCAGTATTTT

j_gene: TRBJ2-2
d_gene: TRBD2
v_gene: TRBV7-6
abundance: NA
len: 18
CDR3aa: CASSLVLAGGRNTGELFF
CDR3nt: TGTGCCAGCAGCTTAGTACTAGCGGGGGGCAGGAACACCGGGGAGCTGTTTTTT

j_gene: TRBJ2-5
d_gene: NA
v_gene: TRBV4-3
abundance: NA
len: 13
CDR3aa: CASSQERTETQYF
CDR3nt: TGCGCCAGCAGCCAAGAACGGACAGAGACCCAGTACTTC

j_gene: TRBJ1-2
d_gene: NA
v_gene: TRBV21-1
abundance: once
len: 15
CDR3aa: CASSKLRGPVYGYTF
CDR3nt: TGTGCCAGCAGCAAACTGAGGGGGCCGGTCTATGGCTACACCTTC

j_gene: TRBJ2-7
d_gene: NA
v_gene: TRBV19
abundance: NA
len: 16
CDR3aa: CASSPLRGDRSYEQYF
CDR3nt: TGTGCCAGTAGTCCACTCCGGGGGGACAGATCCTACGAGCAGTACTTC

j_gene: TRBJ1-1
d_gene: NA
v_gene: TRBV5-8
abundance: NA
len: 12
CDR3aa: CASSSQFGVAFF
CDR3nt: TGTGCCAGCAGCTCCCAGTTCGGGGTGGCTTTCTTT

j_gene: TRBJ2-2
d_gene: TRBD1
v_gene: TRBV19
abundance: NA
len: 16
CDR3aa: CASSIWTGLNTGELFF
CDR3nt: TGTGCCAGTAGTATCTGGACAGGGTTGAACACCGGGGAGCTGTTTTTT

j_gene: TRBJ2-7
d_gene: NA
v_gene: TRBV30
abundance: NA
len: 11
CDR3aa: CAWSRNYEQYF
CDR3nt: TGTGCCTGGAGCAGGAACTACGAGCAGTACTTC

j_gene: TRBJ2-5
d_gene: NA
v_gene: TRBV20-1
abundance: NA
len: 11
CDR3aa: CSARRGETQYF
CDR3nt: TGCAGTGCAAGAAGGGGGGAGACCCAGTACTTC

j_gene: TRBJ2-4
d_gene: NA
v_gene: TRBV19
abundance: NA
len: 13
CDR3aa: CASSVGAKNIQYF
CDR3nt: TGTGCCAGTAGTGTGGGAGCCAAAAACATTCAGTACTTC

j_gene: TRBJ1-3
d_gene: TRBD1
v_gene: TRBV30
abundance: NA
len: 14
CDR3aa: CAWSEGQGTNTIYF
CDR3nt: TGTGCCTGGAGTGAGGGACAGGGGACAAACACCATATATTTT

j_gene: TRBJ2-7
d_gene: TRBD2
v_gene: TRBV30
abundance: NA
len: 13
CDR3aa: CAWTSGGTYEQYF
CDR3nt: TGTGCCTGGACTAGCGGGGGGACCTACGAGCAGTACTTC

j_gene: TRBJ2-5
d_gene: NA
v_gene: TRBV11-2
abundance: few
len: 15
CDR3aa: CASSLVGLFQETQYF
CDR3nt: TGTGCCAGCAGCTTAGTTGGGCTCTTCCAAGAGACCCAGTACTTC

j_gene: TRBJ2-7
d_gene: NA
v_gene: TRBV10-3
abundance: NA
len: 14
CDR3aa: CAISESISVHEQYF
CDR3nt: TGTGCCATCAGTGAGTCAATCAGCGTCCACGAGCAGTACTTC

j_gene: TRBJ2-7
d_gene: NA
v_gene: TRBV5-5
abundance: NA
len: 16
CDR3aa: CASSLGEGSNSYEQYF
CDR3nt: TGTGCCAGCAGCTTGGGAGAGGGCAGCAACTCCTACGAGCAGTACTTC

j_gene: TRBJ1-2
d_gene: TRBD1
v_gene: TRBV9
abundance: NA
len: 14
CDR3aa: CASSVFQGAGGYTF
CDR3nt: TGTGCCAGCAGCGTGTTCCAGGGGGCTGGCGGCTACACCTTC

j_gene: TRBJ1-5
d_gene: NA
v_gene: TRBV27
abundance: NA
len: 14
CDR3aa: CASGPSQRGQPQHF
CDR3nt: TGTGCCAGCGGTCCGAGTCAAAGGGGCCAGCCCCAGCATTTT